This TCR beta chain emerged from a study of T cells in Graves' hyperthyroidism and ophthalmopathy. The study's findings and limits: Ophthalmopathy and stable hyperthyroidism were separated by a 13 V-J model.

The investigators amplified TCR beta CDR3 regions from RNA transcripts. Primed by the HTBI set, a first-round RT-PCR was run on the TCR CDR3. In TCRdb, the multiplex PCR reads were re-called with MiXCR into one record per CDR3 protein. This table holds 550,000 to 650,000 distinct CDR3 sequences, more than 11% found once. Germline V gives CDR1 MNHEY, CDR2 SVGAGI. Trimming left V 2 bases short and J 9 bases short, with 14 bases between. The CDR3 loop spans 15 amino acids. Uncontrolled infections, other autoimmune diseases, pregnancy or lactation led to exclusion of patients. Progressors' blood was drawn at hyperthyroidism diagnosis, before ophthalmopathy symptoms. In this sample, this clonotype turned up many times. Its target is not known.

This receptor was taken from a woman under 40 with Graves' hyperthyroidism that later progressed to Graves' ophthalmopathy. The gene calls are TRBV6-5 and TRBJ1-6; weak D call: TRBD1 (5 bases). Sequencing was performed on blood. CDR3 DNA sequence: TGTGCCAGCAGTTACGGGGGATTGATGGCTTCACCCCTCCACTTT. Its translation is CASSYGGLMASPLHF.